A single sample gave rise to the 15 T cell receptor beta chains below, sequenced in a study of blood T cell repertoires in COVID-19 (dated by TCRdb to between 2020 and 2021). To prepare the library, the immunoSEQ multiplex PCR assay was applied. Sourced from immuneACCESS, this table was stored by TCRdb with only in-frame sequences that have V and J called. A share of the clones is absent; for the studies checked, an unresolved V gene accounts for under half, and the remainder has no known explanation. In this sample the table shows roughly 150,000 clones, more than 70% of which occur a single time. The ten largest clones capture around 6% of the sample. Material for sequencing was PBMCs or T cells enriched from blood (not recorded which). The source is a middle-aged man who had recovered from COVID-19.

This chain's CDR3 is CASSISPGQGMDGYTF. CDR3 sequence (DNA): TGTGCCAGTAGTATATCGCCGGGACAGGGGATGGATGGCTACACCTTC. J is TRBJ1-2 and V is TRBV19, with 10 bases identical to TRBD1. In germline, CDR1 is LNHDA, CDR2 SQIVND (reference sequence). J gave up 6 bases and V 2 bases, and 9 bases lay outside the gene matches. The CDR3 totals 16 residues.

V and J are TRBV7-9 and TRBJ2-7, with TRBD2 matching 14 bases. Germline lookup yields CDR1 SEHNR and CDR2 FQNEAQ (reference sequence). Trimming removed 5 bases from V and 4 bases from J; junction bases left unmatched: 4. This CDR3 contains 15 residues. This CDR3 is CASSPRTSGGYEQYF. The CDR3 DNA sequence: TGTGCCAGCAGCCCCCGGACTAGCGGGGGGTACGAGCAGTACTTC.

The V and J genes are TRBV9 and TRBJ1-1; D is possibly TRBD1 (5 bases). The germline CDR1 and CDR2 sequences are SGDLS and YYNGEE. V shed 3 bases and J shed 0 bases, with 18 bases lying between them. The CDR3 has 17 amino acids. CDR3 protein: CASSARRGTGLNTEAFF. The CDR3 region has the DNA TGTGCCAGCAGCGCCCGGCGGGGAACAGGATTGAACACTGAAGCTTTCTTT.

The chain is built from TRBV4-1 and TRBJ2-5, with 8 bases lining up with TRBD1. V shed 3 bases, J shed 4 bases, and the junction held 10 bases outside the gene matches. Per germline, CDR1 MGHRA and CDR2 YSYEKL. This CDR3 has 16 residues. Here the CDR3 reads CASSQATGEFLETQYF. The DNA of the CDR3 is TGCGCCAGCAGCCAGGCGACAGGGGAGTTTCTAGAGACCCAGTACTTC.

The rearrangement uses TRBV6-5 and TRBJ1-2; 7 bases agree with TRBD1. This CDR3 comprises 13 residues. Trimming removed 6 bases from V and 8 bases from J; junction bases left unmatched: 9. Germline values: CDR1 MNHEY, CDR2 SVGAGI. The CDR3 bases are TGTGCCAGCAGACACGAGGGGGCGGTAGGCTACACCTTC. Protein: CASRHEGAVGYTF.

The chain couples TRBV3-1 (or the pseudogene TRBV3-2) to TRBJ1-5, with 7 bases that match TRBD1. V was pared by 5 bases and J by 7 bases, with 5 bases of the junction left unmatched. Per germline, CDR1 LGHDT and CDR2 YNNKEL (reference sequence). The length of the CDR3 is 13 residues. The CDR3 DNA sequence: TGTGCCAGCAGCTCGACAGGGTTACAGCCCCAGCATTTT. The encoded protein is CASSSTGLQPQHF.

The V call is TRBV13, the J call TRBJ2-6; 7 bases agree with TRBD2. The CDR3 is made up of 17 amino acids. V trimming: 6 bases; J trimming: 0 bases; junction bases outside the gene matches: 8. Per the germline V gene, CDR1 is PRHDT and CDR2 is FYEKMQ (reference sequence). In DNA, the CDR3 is TGTGCCAGCAGTACAGCGGGGCGATTCTCTGGGGCCAACGTCCTGACTTTC. Its protein is CASSTAGRFSGANVLTF.

This chain joins TRBV25-1 and TRBJ2-5; D may be TRBD1 (7 bases). Germline V gives CDR1 MGHDK, CDR2 SYGVNS. This CDR3 comprises 16 residues. The V gene lost 4 bases and the J gene lost 4 bases, with 19 bases spanning the gap. The CDR3 spells CASSVGGQPPGETQYF. For the CDR3, the DNA is TGTGCCAGCAGTGTCGGGGGACAGCCGCCGGGAGAGACCCAGTACTTC.

The chain links TRBV9 to TRBJ2-1; D perhaps matches TRBD2 (6 bases). The CDR3 totals 15 residues. The germline V and J ends were trimmed by 0 bases and 4 bases, with 11 bases remaining between them. CDR1 is SGDLS and CDR2 is YYNGEE in the germline V gene. The CDR3 loop reads CASSVDGGGYNEQFF. The CDR3 DNA reads as TGTGCCAGCAGCGTAGACGGGGGTGGTTACAATGAGCAGTTCTTC.

This clone was observed at least ten times. The chain links TRBV27 to TRBJ1-2, with TRBD1 matching 8 bases. CDR1 is MNHEY, CDR2 SMNVEV, per germline (reference sequence). The CDR3 runs 12 residues. Germline trimming cut 5 bases from V and 8 bases from J; bases unmatched to any gene: 4. This CDR3 is CASSQGAGGYTF. In DNA, the CDR3 is TGTGCCAGCAGTCAGGGGGCGGGGGGCTACACCTTC.

This clone was seen a single time. The V gene is TRBV3-1 (or the pseudogene TRBV3-2), the J gene TRBJ2-5; possible D gene TRBD1, 6 bases. This CDR3 contains 15 residues. Trimming took off 11 bases at V and 5 bases at J, with 24 bases between the two ends. Germline-derived CDR1 and CDR2 are LGHDT and YNNKEL (reference sequence). Here the CDR3 reads CAAPPGATRRETQYF. CDR3 bases: TGTGCCGCCCCCCCAGGGGCAACGAGACGGGAGACCCAGTACTTC.

This chain uses TRBV4-1 with TRBJ2-7; TRBD1 aligns across 11 bases. Trimming at V came to 1 base and at J to 2 bases, leaving 4 bases not matched to a gene. Germline CDR1 reads MGHRA; CDR2 reads YSYEKL. The CDR3 has 16 residues. The CDR3 DNA reads as TGCGCCAGCAGCCAAGGATTGGGACAGGGGGCCTACGAGCAGTACGTC. This codes for CASSQGLGQGAYEQYV.

In the case of this clone: Other DNA variants within this sample encode the same CDR3. This rearrangement joins TRBV5-1 to TRBJ2-3; 7 nucleotides line up with TRBD1. The germline V gene has CDR1 SGHRS and CDR2 YFSETQ. The CDR3 totals 15 residues. Germline trimming cut 2 bases from V and 0 bases from J; bases unmatched to any gene: 3. The CDR3 region has the DNA TGCGCCAGCAGCTTAACAGGGGATAGCACAGATACGCAGTATTTT. It translates to CASSLTGDSTDTQYF.

V is TRBV29-1 and J is TRBJ2-3, with 7 bases lining up with TRBD1. V was pared by 5 bases and J by 1 base, with 6 bases of the junction left unmatched. Germline lookup yields CDR1 SQVTM and CDR2 ANQGSEA. CDR3 length: 14 amino acids. CDR3 sequence reads: CSVPGGPGTDTQYF. CDR3 coding DNA: TGCAGCGTTCCAGGGGGACCGGGCACAGATACGCAGTATTTT.

This clone appeared a single time. The chain has TRBV11-3 and TRBJ2-1; TRBD2 matches 7 bases. With V trimmed by 1 base and J by 0 bases, 0 bases remained unmatched. The CDR3 extends over 15 amino acids. The V gene's germline CDR1 is SGHNT and CDR2 YENEEA. The CDR3, as DNA: TGTGCCAGCAGCTTAGGGGGGGGCTCCTACAATGAGCAGTTCTTC. This codes for CASSLGGGSYNEQFF.